The source of this T cell receptor (beta chain) is a study of CD8+CD57+ T cells in acquired aplastic anemia (dated by TCRdb to 2016 to 2019). Broadly, across the study: On average, sorted CD4+ and CD8+ cells yielded 2.5 to 3.5 ug of extracted DNA, with a range of roughly 0.18 to 30 ug. A CD8+CD57+ expansion meant a frequency higher than the mean frequency seen in healthy subjects.

Genomic DNA was used as template for profiling of TCR beta VDJ combinations and CDR3 sequences. TCR repertoire sequencing was run on an Illumina HiSeq 2000. Processing in the source paper ran as follows. Repertoire assessment relied on Simpson's diversity index, CDR3 size and DJ length profiles, and TRBV/TRBJ rearrangement plots. The immunodominant clone was defined as the most abundant DNA sequence in deep sequencing data. CDR3 amino acid sequences were screened for sharing across subjects and were compared with published repertoires and the VDJdb database. TCRdb itself trimmed the public reads at Q25 with fastp, ran MiXCR and retained productive beta chains. Rows with one shared CDR3 protein collapse into an entry with the most common genes and DNA. The V and J calls, along with clone size, are taken from TCRdb and not from the paper's own processing. In this sample the table shows around 170,000 distinct CDR3 sequences, about 45% of which occur a single time. Of the sample, roughly 2.9% falls within the top ten clones.

V loses 3 bases, J loses 5 bases, and the germline ends lie 8 bases apart. The CDR3 sequence holds 13 residues, the cysteine and phenylalanine included. Just the 39-base CDR3 DNA is kept, in frame starting at base 1. Reading the germline V gene gives CDR1 ENHRY and CDR2 SYGVKD. This clonotype was counted a few times. It has no known antigen specificity. No per-base quality is available; no much larger clone lies one base away. Expansion of CD8+CD57+ cells had been shown by flow cytometry in the patients chosen for sequencing. Every patient had severe acquired aplastic anemia, diagnosed using the International Study of Aplastic Anemia and Agranulocytosis and Camitta criteria. Patients had received no therapy at the time of blood sampling. TCR repertoires of sorted CD4+ and CD8+ blood T cells from severe aplastic anemia patients and healthy subjects were deep-sequenced in the study. Patients were enrolled under clinicaltrials.gov protocols 00001620, 01623167, 00001397, 00071045, 00081523 and 00961064 in the USA. Ficoll-Paque density gradient centrifugation was used to isolate peripheral blood mononuclear cells. Before DNA was extracted, CD4+ and CD8+ T cells were sorted using either FACS or magnetic beads.

Study-level results and caveats: Between patients and healthy controls, no significant difference in CD8+ Simpson's diversity was found (P=0.060). Roughly 29 CD8+ CDR3 sequences were found in both patients and controls but appeared to be highly expressed in patients and within the immunodominant clones of the patients.

The V and J segments used are TRBV10-3 and TRBJ2-1; the D gene is perhaps TRBD2, on 5 matching bases. The receptor comes from a human donor with aplastic anemia. Sequencing was done on a sample of sorted CD4+, CD8+, or CD8+CD57+ T cells (not recorded which) from PBMCs. The sequenced DNA is TGTGCCATCAGTGATGTGGGAGACAATGAGCAGTTCTTC. Translated, it reads CAISDVGDNEQFF.